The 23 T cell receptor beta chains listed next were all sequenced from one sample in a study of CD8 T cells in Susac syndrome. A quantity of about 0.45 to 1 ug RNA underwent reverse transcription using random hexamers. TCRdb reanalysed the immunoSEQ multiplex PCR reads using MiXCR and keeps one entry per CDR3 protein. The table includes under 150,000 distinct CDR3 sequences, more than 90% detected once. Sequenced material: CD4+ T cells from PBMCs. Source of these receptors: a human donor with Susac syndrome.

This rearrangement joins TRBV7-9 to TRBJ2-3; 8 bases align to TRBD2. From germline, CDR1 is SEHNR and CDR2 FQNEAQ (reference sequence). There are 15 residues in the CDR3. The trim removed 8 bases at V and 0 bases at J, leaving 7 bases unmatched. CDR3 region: CASSASSGSTDTQYF. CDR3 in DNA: TGTGCCAGCTCAGCTTCTAGCGGGAGCACAGATACGCAGTATTTT.

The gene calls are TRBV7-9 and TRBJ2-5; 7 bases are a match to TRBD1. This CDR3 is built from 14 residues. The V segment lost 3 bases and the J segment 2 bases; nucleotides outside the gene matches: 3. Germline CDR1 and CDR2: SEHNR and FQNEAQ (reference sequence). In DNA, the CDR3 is TGTGCCAGCAGCTTGGGACAGTTGCAAGAGACCCAGTACTTC. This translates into CASSLGQLQETQYF.

The CDR3 bases are TGTGCCAGCAGCCAGGGGGGACTAGCATCGGCCGGGGAGCTGTTTTTT. Its protein product is CASSQGGLASAGELFF. The genes are TRBV3-1 and TRBJ2-2, with 9 bases lining up with TRBD2. The CDR3 totals 16 residues. The V gene end was trimmed by 3 bases and the J gene end by 6 bases; junction bases not matched to a gene: 8. Per the germline V gene, CDR1 is LGHDT and CDR2 is YNNKEL (reference sequence).

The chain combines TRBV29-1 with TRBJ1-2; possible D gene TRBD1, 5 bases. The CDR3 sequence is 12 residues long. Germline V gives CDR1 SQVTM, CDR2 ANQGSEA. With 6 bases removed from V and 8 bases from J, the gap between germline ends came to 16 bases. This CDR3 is CSVPRDHGGYTF. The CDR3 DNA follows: TGCAGCGTCCCCCGGGACCACGGAGGCTACACCTTC. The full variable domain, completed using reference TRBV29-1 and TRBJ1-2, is SAVISQKPSRDICQRGTSLTIQCQVDSQVTMMFWYRQQPGQSLTLIATANQGSEATYESGFVIDKFPISRPNLTFSTLTVSNMSPEDSSIYLCSVPRDHGGYTFGSGTRLTVV.

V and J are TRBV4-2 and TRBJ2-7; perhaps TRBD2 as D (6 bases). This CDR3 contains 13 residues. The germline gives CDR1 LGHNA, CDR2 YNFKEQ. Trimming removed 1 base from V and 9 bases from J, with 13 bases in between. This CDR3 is CASSQGSWGGQYF. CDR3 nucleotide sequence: TGTGCCAGCAGCCAAGGATCCTGGGGAGGGCAGTACTTC.

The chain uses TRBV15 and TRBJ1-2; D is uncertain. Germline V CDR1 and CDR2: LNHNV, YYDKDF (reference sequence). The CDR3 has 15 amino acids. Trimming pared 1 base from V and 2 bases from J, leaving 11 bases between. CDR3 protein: CATSRAYRTNYGYTF. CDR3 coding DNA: TGTGCCACCAGCAGAGCTTACCGAACGAACTATGGCTACACCTTC.

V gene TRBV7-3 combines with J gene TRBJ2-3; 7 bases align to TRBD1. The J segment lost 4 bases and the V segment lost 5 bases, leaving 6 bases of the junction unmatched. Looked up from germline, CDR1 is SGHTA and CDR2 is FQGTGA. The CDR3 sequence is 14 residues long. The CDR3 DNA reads TGTGCCAGCAGCCACAGGGGTTCAGCAGATACGCAGTATTTT. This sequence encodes CASSHRGSADTQYF.

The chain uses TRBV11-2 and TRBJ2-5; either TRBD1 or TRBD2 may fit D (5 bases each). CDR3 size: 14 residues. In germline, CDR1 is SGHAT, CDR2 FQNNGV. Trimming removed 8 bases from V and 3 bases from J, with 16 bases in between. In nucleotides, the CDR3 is TGTGCCAGCGACACTGAGGGGCAAAAAGAGACCCAGTACTTC. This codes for CASDTEGQKETQYF.

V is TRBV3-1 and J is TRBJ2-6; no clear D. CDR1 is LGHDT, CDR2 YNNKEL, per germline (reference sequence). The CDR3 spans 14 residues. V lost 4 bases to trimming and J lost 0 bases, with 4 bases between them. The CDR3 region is CASSPHSGANVLTF. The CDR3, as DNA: TGTGCCAGCAGCCCGCACTCTGGGGCCAACGTCCTGACTTTC. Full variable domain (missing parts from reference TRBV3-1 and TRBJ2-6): DTAVSQTPKYLVTQMGNDKSIKCEQNLGHDTMYWYKQDSKKFLKIMFSYNNKELIINETVPNRFSPKSPDKAHLNLHINSLELGDSAVYFCASSPHSGANVLTFGAGSRLTVL.

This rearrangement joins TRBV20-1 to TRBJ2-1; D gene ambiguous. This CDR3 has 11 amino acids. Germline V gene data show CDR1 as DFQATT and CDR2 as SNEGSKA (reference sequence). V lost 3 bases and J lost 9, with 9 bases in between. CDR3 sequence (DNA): TGCAGTGCTAGTTTGCTCGGTGAGCAGTTCTTC. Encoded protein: CSASLLGEQFF.

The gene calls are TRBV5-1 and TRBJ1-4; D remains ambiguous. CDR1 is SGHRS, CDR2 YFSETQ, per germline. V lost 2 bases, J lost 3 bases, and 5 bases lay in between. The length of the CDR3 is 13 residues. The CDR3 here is CASSLQANEKLFF. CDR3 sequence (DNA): TGCGCCAGCAGCTTACAAGCTAATGAAAAACTGTTTTTT.

The CDR3 here is CASSPRPGLAGGSSYNEQFF. CDR3 bases: TGTGCCAGCAGCCCCCGACCGGGACTAGCGGGAGGGAGCTCCTACAATGAGCAGTTCTTC. The chain joins TRBV11-2 to TRBJ2-1, with 16 nucleotides matching TRBD2. V was clipped by 5 bases and J by 0 bases; unmatched bases: 10. Looked up from germline, CDR1 is SGHAT and CDR2 is FQNNGV. The CDR3 has 20 residues. Complete variable domain (other parts from reference TRBV11-2 and TRBJ2-1): EAGVAQSPRYKIIEKRQSVAFWCNPISGHATLYWYQQILGQGPKLLIQFQNNGVVDDSQLPKDRFSAERLKGVDSTLKIQPAKLEDSAVYLCASSPRPGLAGGSSYNEQFFGPGTRLTVL.

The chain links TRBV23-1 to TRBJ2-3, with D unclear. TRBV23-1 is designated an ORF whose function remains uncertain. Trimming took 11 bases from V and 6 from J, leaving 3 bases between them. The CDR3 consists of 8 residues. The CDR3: CARDTQYF. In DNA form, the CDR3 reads TGCGCCCGGGATACGCAGTATTTT.

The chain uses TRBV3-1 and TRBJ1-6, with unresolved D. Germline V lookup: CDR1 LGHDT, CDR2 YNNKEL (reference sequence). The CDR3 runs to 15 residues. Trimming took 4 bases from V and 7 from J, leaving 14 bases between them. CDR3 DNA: TGTGCCAGCAGCCCCATGGACCCGACGAATTCACCCCTCCACTTT. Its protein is CASSPMDPTNSPLHF.

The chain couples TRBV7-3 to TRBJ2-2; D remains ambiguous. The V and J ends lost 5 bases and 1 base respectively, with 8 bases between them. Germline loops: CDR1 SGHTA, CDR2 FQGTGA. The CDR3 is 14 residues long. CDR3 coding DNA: TGTGCCAGCAGCCTGATGGGGAACACCGGGGAGCTGTTTTTT. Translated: CASSLMGNTGELFF.

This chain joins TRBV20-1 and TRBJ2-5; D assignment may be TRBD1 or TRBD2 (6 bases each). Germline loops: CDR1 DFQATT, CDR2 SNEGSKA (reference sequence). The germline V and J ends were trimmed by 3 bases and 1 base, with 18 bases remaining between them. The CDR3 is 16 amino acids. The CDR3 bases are TGCAGTGCTAGCTCAAGGGGGGATTCCCCCCAAGAGACCCAGTACTTC. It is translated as CSASSRGDSPQETQYF.

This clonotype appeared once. CDR3 region: CASSQVFGELFF. The CDR3 bases are TGTGCCAGCAGCCAAGTTTTCGGGGAGCTGTTTTTT. V gene TRBV3-1 combines with J gene TRBJ2-2; D is uncertain. Germline-derived CDR1 and CDR2 are LGHDT and YNNKEL (reference sequence). CDR3 size: 12 residues. V was clipped by 1 base and J by 7 bases, with 4 bases between them.

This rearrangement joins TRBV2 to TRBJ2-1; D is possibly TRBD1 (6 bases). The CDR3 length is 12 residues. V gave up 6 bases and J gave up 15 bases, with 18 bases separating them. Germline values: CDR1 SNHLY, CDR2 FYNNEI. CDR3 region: CASRGPKQGRFF. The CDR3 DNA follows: TGTGCCAGCAGGGGCCCGAAACAGGGACGGTTCTTC.

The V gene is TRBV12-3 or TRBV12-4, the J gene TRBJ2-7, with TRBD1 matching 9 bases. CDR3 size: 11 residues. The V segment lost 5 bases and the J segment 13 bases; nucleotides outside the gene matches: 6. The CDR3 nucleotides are TGTGCCAGCAGTCATGGGACAGGGACATACTTC. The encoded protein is CASSHGTGTYF.

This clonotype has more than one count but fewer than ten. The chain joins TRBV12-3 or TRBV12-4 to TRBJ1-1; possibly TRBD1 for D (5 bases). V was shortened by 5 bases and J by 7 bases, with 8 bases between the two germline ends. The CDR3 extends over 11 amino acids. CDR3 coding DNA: TGTGCCAGCAGTCCCCAGGGTGAAGCTTTCTTT. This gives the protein CASSPQGEAFF.

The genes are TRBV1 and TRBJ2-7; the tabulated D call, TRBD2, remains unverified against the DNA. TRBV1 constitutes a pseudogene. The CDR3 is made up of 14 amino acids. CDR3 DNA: TGCACCAGCAGCCAAACGAGTGGGACTTGGGAGCAGTACTTC. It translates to CTSSQTSGTWEQYF.

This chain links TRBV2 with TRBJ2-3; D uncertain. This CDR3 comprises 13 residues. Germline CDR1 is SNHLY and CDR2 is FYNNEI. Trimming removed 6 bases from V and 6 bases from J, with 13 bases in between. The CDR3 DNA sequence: TGTGCCAGCAGGGAAATAGGAAGCGATACGCAGTATTTT. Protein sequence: CASREIGSDTQYF.

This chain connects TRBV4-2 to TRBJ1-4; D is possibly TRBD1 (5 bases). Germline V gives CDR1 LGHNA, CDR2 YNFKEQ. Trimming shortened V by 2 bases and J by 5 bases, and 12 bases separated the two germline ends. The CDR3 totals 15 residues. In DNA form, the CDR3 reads TGTGCCAGCAGCCAATTCTCGGGGCTGAATGAAAAACTGTTTTTT. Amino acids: CASSQFSGLNEKLFF.